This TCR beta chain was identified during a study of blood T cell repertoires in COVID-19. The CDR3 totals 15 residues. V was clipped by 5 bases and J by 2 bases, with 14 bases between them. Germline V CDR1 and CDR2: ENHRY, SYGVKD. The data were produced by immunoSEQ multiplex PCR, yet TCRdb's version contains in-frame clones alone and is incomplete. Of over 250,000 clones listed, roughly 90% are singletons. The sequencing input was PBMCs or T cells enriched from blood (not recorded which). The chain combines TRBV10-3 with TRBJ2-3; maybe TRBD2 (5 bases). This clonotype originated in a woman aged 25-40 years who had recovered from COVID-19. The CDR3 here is CAISSAGGYTDTQYF. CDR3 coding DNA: TGTGCCATCAGTTCTGCAGGAGGTTACACAGATACGCAGTATTTT.